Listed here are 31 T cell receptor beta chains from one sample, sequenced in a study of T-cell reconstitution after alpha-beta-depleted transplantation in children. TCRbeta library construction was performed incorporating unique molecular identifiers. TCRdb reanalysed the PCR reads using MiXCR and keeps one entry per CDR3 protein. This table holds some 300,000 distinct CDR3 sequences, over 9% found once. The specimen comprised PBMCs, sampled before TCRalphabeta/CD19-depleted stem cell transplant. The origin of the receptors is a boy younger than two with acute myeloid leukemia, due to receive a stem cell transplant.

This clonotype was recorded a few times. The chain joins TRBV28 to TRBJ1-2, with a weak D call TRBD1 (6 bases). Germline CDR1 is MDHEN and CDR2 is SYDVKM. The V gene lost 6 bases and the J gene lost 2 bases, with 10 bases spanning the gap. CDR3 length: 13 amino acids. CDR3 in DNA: TGTGCCAGCAGACCACAGGGAAACTATGGCTACACCTTC. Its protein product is CASRPQGNYGYTF.

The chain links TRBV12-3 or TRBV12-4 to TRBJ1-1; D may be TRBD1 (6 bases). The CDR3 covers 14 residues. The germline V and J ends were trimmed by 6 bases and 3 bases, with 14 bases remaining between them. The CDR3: CASRNRDGYTEAFF. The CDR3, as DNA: TGTGCCAGCAGAAACAGGGACGGATACACTGAAGCTTTCTTT.

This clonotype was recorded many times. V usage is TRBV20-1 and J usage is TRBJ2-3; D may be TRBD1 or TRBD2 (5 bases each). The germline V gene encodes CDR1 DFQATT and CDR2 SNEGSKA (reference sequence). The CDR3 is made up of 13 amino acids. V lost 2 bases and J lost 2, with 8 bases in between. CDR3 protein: CSARPGPTDTQYF. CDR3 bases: TGCAGTGCTAGACCGGGACCCACAGATACGCAGTATTTT.

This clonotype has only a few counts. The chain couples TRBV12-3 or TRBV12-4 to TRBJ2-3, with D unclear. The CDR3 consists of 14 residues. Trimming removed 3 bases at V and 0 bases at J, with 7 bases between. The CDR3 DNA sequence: TGTGCCAGCAGTTTGATGCGGAGCACAGATACGCAGTATTTT. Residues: CASSLMRSTDTQYF.

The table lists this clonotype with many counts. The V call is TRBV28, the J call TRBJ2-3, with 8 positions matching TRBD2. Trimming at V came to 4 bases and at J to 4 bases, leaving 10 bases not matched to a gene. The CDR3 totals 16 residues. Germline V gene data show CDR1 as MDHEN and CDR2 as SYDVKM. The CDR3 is CASSSPGGAGADTQYF. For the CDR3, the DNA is TGTGCCAGCAGTTCCCCCGGGGGGGCTGGGGCAGATACGCAGTATTTT.

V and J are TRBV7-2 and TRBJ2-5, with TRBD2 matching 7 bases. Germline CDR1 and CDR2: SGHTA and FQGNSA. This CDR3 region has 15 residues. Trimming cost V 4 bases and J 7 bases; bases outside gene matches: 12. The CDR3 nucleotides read TGTGCCAGCAGCTCCAAGCGGGATGCCACGGGGACCCAGTACTTC. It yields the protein CASSSKRDATGTQYF. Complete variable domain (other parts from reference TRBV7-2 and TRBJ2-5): GAGVSQSPSNKVTEKGKDVELRCDPISGHTALYWYRQSLGQGLEFLIYFQGNSAPDKSGLPSDRFSAERTGGSVSTLTIQRTQQEDSAVYLCASSSKRDATGTQYFGPGTRLLVL.

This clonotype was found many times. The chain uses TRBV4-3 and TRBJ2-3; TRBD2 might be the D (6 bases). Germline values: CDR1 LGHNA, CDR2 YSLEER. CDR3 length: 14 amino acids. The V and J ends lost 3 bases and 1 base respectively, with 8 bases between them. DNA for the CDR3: TGCGCCAGCAGCCAGGGACTCGGCACAGATACGCAGTATTTT. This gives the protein CASSQGLGTDTQYF.

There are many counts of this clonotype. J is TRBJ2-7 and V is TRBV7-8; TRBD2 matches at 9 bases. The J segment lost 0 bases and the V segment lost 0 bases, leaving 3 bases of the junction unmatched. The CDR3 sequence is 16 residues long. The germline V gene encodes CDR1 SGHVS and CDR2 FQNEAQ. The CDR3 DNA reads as TGTGCCAGCAGCTTAGCGCGGGGGGGTTACTCCTACGAGCAGTACTTC. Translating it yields CASSLARGGYSYEQYF.

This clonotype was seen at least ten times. The CDR3 protein is CASSARAQKGGTDTQYF. The CDR3 coding sequence is TGTGCCAGCAGCGCCCGTGCTCAGAAAGGCGGCACAGATACGCAGTATTTT. The J gene is TRBJ2-3, the V gene TRBV9; D is undetermined. Between the trimmed V and J ends, which lost 3 bases and 1 base, there was a span of 18 bases. The CDR3 runs 17 residues. In germline, CDR1 is SGDLS, CDR2 YYNGEE.

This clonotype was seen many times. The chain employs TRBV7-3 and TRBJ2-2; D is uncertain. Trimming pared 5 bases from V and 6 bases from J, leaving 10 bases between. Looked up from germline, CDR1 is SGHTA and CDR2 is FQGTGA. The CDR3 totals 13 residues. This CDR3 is CASSVDLPGELFF. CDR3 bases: TGTGCCAGCAGCGTGGACCTCCCCGGGGAGCTGTTTTTT. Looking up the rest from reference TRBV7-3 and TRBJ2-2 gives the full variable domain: GAGVSQTPSNKVTEKGKYVELRCDPISGHTALYWYRQSLGQGPEFLIYFQGTGAADDSGLPNDRFFAVRPEGSVSTLKIQRTERGDSAVYLCASSVDLPGELFFGEGSRLTVL.

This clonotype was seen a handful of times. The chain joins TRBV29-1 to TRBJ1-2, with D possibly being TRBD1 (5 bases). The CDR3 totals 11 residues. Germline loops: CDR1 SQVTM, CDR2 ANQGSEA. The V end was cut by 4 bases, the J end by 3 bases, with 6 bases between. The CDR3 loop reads CSVAGHYGYTF. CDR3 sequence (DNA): TGCAGCGTTGCAGGGCACTATGGCTACACCTTC.

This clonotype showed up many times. CDR3 DNA: TGTGCCACCCTGGGTAGCGGTCCCTACAATGAGCAGTTCTTC. It translates to CATLGSGPYNEQFF. The chain couples TRBV10-3 to TRBJ2-1; D is perhaps TRBD2 (6 bases). Trimming shortened V by 10 bases and J by 2 bases, and 15 bases separated the two germline ends. CDR3 size: 14 residues. Germline-derived CDR1 and CDR2 are ENHRY and SYGVKD.

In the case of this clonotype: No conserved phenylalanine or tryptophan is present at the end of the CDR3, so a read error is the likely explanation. CDR3 DNA sequence: TGTGCCAGCAGCCGCTCGGGGACTAGGGGCAATGAGCAGTTCTAC. Amino acid sequence: CASSRSGTRGNEQFY. This chain joins TRBV6-1 and TRBJ2-1; 8 bases map to TRBD2. V lost 6 bases to trimming and J lost 6 bases; unmatched junction nucleotides: 10. The CDR3 is 15 residues long. The germline gives CDR1 MNHNS, CDR2 SASEGT.

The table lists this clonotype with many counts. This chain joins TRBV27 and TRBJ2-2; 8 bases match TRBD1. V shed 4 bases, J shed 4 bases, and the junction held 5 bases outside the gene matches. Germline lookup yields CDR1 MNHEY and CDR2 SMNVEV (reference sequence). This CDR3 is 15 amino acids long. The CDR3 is CASSSRQGLTGELFF. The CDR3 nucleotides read TGTGCCAGCAGTTCCCGACAGGGGCTCACCGGGGAGCTGTTTTTT.

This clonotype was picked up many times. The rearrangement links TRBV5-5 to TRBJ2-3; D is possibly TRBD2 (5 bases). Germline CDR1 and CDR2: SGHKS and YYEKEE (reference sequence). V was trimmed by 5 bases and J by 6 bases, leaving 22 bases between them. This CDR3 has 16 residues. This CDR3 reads CASRSAPGSSFDTQYF. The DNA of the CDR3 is TGTGCCAGCAGGTCCGCACCGGGGAGCAGCTTCGATACGCAGTATTTT.

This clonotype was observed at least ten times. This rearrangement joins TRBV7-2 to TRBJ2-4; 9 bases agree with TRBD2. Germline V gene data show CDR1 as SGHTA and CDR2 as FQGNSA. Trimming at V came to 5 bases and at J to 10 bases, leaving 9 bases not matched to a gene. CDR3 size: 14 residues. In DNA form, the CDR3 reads TGTGCCAGCAGCCAGGGACTAGCCGCAATGATTCAGTACTTC. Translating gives CASSQGLAAMIQYF.

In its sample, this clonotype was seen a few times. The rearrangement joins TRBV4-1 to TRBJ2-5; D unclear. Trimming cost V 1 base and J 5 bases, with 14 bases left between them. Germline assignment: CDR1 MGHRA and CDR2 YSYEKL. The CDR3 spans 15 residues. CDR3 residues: CASSQVVRAGETQYF. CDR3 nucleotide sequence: TGCGCCAGCAGCCAAGTCGTTAGGGCCGGTGAGACCCAGTACTTC.

The CDR3 nucleotides read TGTGCCAGCTCCCCGGGCCAAGTTAAGCAGTTCTTC. This encodes CASSPGQVKQFF. The J gene is TRBJ2-1, the V gene TRBV18; D is unclear. V was cut by 6 bases and J by 11 bases, with 14 bases left in between. The CDR3 length is 12 residues. Germline-derived CDR1 and CDR2 are KGHSH and LQKENI. Full variable domain (missing parts from reference TRBV18 and TRBJ2-1): NAGVMQNPRHLVRRRGQEARLRCSPMKGHSHVYWYRQLPEEGLKFMVYLQKENIIDESGMPKERFSAEFPKEGPSILRIQQVVRGDSAAYFCASSPGQVKQFFGPGTRLTVL.

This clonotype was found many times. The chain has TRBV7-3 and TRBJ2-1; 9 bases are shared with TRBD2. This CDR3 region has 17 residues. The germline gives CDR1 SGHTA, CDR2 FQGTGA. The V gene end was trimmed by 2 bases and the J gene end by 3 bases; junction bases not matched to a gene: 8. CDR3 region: CASSLRSSGKIYNEQFF. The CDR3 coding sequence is TGTGCCAGCAGCTTACGTTCTAGCGGGAAAATCTACAATGAGCAGTTCTTC.

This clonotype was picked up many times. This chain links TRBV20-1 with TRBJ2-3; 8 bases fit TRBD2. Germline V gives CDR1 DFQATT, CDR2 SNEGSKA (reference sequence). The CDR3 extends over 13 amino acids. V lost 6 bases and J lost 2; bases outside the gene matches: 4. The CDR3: CSAQRGPTDTQYF. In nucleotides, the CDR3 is TGCAGTGCCCAGCGGGGGCCCACAGATACGCAGTATTTT.

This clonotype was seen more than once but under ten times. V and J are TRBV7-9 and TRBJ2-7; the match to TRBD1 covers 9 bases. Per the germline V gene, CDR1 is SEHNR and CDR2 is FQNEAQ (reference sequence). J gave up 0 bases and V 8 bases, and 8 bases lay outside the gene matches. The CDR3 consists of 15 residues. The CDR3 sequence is CASARPGQGSYEQYF. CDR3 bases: TGTGCCAGCGCCCGCCCGGGACAGGGCTCCTACGAGCAGTACTTC.

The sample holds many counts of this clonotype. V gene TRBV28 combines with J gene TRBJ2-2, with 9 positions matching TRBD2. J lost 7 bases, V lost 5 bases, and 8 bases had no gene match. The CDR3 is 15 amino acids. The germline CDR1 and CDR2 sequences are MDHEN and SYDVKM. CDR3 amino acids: CASSALAGYDGELFF. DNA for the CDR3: TGTGCCAGCAGTGCCCTAGCGGGATACGACGGGGAGCTGTTTTTT.

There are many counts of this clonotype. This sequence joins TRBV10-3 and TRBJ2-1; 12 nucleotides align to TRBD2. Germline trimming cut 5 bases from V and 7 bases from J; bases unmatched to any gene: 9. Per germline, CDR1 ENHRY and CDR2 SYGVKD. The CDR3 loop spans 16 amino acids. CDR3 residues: CAISPKTSGRGNEQFF. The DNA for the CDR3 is TGTGCCATCAGTCCCAAGACTAGCGGGAGAGGGAATGAGCAGTTCTTC.

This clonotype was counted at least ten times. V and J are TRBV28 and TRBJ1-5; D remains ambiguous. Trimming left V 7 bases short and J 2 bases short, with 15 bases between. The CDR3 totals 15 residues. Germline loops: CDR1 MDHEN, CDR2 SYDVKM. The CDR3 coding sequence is TGTGCCAGCATCAACCACCAGGCAGGCAATCAGCCCCAGCATTTT. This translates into CASINHQAGNQPQHF.

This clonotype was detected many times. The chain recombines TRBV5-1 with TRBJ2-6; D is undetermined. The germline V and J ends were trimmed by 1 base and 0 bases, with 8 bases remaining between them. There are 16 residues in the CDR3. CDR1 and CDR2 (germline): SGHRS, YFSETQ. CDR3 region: CASSLLGSSGANVLTF. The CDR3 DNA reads TGCGCCAGCAGCTTGCTGGGATCCTCTGGGGCCAACGTCCTGACTTTC.

The CDR3 region is CASSPGQGAFSPLHF. Here the CDR3 DNA reads TGCGCCAGCAGCCCGGGACAGGGGGCTTTTTCACCCCTCCACTTT. The chain is built from TRBV4-3 and TRBJ1-6; TRBD1 aligns across 12 bases. V was clipped by 4 bases and J by 9 bases; unmatched bases: 4. This CDR3 contains 15 residues. Germline V gives CDR1 LGHNA, CDR2 YSLEER.

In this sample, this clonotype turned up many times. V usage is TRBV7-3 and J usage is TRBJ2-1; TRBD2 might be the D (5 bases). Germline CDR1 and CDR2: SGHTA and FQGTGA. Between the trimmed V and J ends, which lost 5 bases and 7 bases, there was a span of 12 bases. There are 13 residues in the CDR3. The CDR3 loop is CASSLGLTNEQFF. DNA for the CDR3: TGTGCCAGCAGCCTAGGACTGACTAATGAGCAGTTCTTC.

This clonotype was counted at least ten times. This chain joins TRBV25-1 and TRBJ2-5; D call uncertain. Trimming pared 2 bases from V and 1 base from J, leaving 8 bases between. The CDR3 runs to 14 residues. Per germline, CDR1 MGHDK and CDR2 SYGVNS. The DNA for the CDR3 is TGTGCCAGCAGTGAACCCCCGGCCCAAGAGACCCAGTACTTC. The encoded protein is CASSEPPAQETQYF.

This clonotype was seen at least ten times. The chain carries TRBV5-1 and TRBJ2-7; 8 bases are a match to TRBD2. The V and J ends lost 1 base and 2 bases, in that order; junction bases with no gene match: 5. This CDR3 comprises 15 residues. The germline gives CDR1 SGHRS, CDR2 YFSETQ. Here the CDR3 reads CASSLQRGKAYEQYF. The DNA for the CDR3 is TGCGCCAGCAGCTTGCAGCGGGGGAAGGCCTACGAGCAGTACTTC.

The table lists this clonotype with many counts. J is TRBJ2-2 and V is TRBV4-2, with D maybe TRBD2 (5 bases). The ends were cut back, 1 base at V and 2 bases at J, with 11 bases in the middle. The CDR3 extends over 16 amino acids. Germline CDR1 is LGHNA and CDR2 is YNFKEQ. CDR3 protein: CASSQGSGSNTGELFF. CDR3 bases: TGTGCCAGCAGCCAAGGCTCGGGGTCAAACACCGGGGAGCTGTTTTTT.

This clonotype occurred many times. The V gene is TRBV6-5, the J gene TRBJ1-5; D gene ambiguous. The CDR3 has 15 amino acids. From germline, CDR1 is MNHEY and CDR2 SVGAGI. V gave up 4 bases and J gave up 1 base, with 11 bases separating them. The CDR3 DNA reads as TGTGCCAGCAGTTCCCTAGGGATAAGCAATCAGCCCCAGCATTTT. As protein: CASSSLGISNQPQHF.